What follows are 29 T cell receptor beta chains derived from one specimen sequenced in a study of T cell changes during pregnancy in multiple sclerosis. The assay was immunoSEQ multiplex PCR, and TCRdb's table has in-frame clones only and misses some. Of 95,000 to 100,000 clones in the sample, approximately 92% were seen once. The sample was peripheral blood, taken in the second trimester of pregnancy. The receptors were sampled from a female donor with multiple sclerosis, enrolled in a pregnancy study.

The V gene is TRBV15, the J gene TRBJ1-2; a weak D match, TRBD1 (5 bases). The CDR3 runs to 14 residues. Trimming cost V 2 bases and J 0 bases, with 7 bases left between them. Germline-derived CDR1 and CDR2 are LNHNV and YYDKDF (reference sequence). Written as DNA, the CDR3 is TGTGCCACCAGCAGACCAGGGTCTAACTATGGCTACACCTTC. This sequence encodes CATSRPGSNYGYTF.

The rearrangement joins TRBV18 to TRBJ1-2; tentative D call: TRBD1 (5 bases). Germline CDR1 reads KGHSH; CDR2 reads LQKENI. CDR3 length: 14 residues. Trimming stripped 3 bases from V and 6 bases from J, with 14 bases between. The CDR3 reads CASSPGAGRHGYTF. CDR3 in DNA: TGTGCCAGCTCACCCGGGGCGGGACGTCATGGCTACACCTTC.

This clone has more than one count but fewer than ten. V is TRBV6-1 and J is TRBJ2-2, with no clear D. Germline V lookup: CDR1 MNHNS, CDR2 SASEGT. Deletions cut 7 bases from V and 6 bases from J, with 9 bases between. The CDR3 is made up of 12 amino acids. In nucleotides, the CDR3 is TGTGCCAGCACGTTAGAGCCCGGGGAGCTGTTTTTT. Protein sequence: CASTLEPGELFF.

This clone came up a few times. The chain employs TRBV10-1 and TRBJ2-7; D uncertain. V shed 3 bases and J shed 2 bases, with 2 bases lying between them. The CDR3 has 11 residues. Germline CDR1 and CDR2: WNHNN and SYGVQD (reference sequence). CDR3 in amino acids: CASSDTYEQYF. The CDR3 DNA is TGCGCCAGCAGTGACACCTACGAGCAGTACTTC.

This sequence joins TRBV2 and TRBJ1-2; D is uncertain. The CDR3 length is 13 residues. The V end lost 2 bases, the J end lost 5 bases, and 9 bases lay between the germline ends. Germline CDR1 reads SNHLY; CDR2 reads FYNNEI. The CDR3 spells CASSESKTYGYTF. CDR3 DNA: TGTGCCAGCAGTGAATCTAAGACATATGGCTACACCTTC.

A single count supports this clone. The V and J genes are TRBV9 and TRBJ2-3; a weak D match, TRBD2 (5 bases). Trimming took off 1 base at V and 6 bases at J, with 12 bases between the two ends. The CDR3 is 14 residues long. Germline values: CDR1 SGDLS, CDR2 YYNGEE. The CDR3 spells CASSVTLVHDTQYF. The CDR3 bases are TGTGCCAGCAGCGTAACACTAGTCCACGATACGCAGTATTTT.

This rearrangement joins TRBV5-1 to TRBJ2-2; D is possibly TRBD2 (5 bases). The CDR3 loop spans 14 amino acids. The V end lost 2 bases, the J end lost 6 bases, and 11 bases lay between the germline ends. Germline loops: CDR1 SGHRS, CDR2 YFSETQ. The CDR3 DNA follows: TGCGCCAGCAGCTTAAACGGGATGGCCGGGGAGCTGTTTTTT. Protein: CASSLNGMAGELFF. Drawing the rest from reference TRBV5-1 and TRBJ2-2, the complete variable domain is KAGVTQTPRYLIKTRGQQVTLSCSPISGHRSVSWYQQTPGQGLQFLFEYFSETQRNKGNFPGRFSGRQFSNSRSEMNVSTLELGDSALYLCASSLNGMAGELFFGEGSRLTVL.

This sequence joins TRBV5-1 and TRBJ2-7; possibly TRBD1 for D (5 bases). Germline-derived CDR1 and CDR2 are SGHRS and YFSETQ. CDR3 length: 15 amino acids. The V end lost 0 bases, the J end lost 5 bases, and 15 bases lay between the germline ends. CDR3 region: CASSLVAGYDDEQYF. The CDR3 region has the DNA TGCGCCAGCAGCTTGGTGGCAGGGTATGATGACGAGCAGTACTTC.

The rearrangement uses TRBV6-5 and TRBJ2-3; possible D gene TRBD1, 6 bases. This CDR3 contains 16 residues. In germline, CDR1 is MNHEY, CDR2 SVGAGI. With 0 bases removed from V and 4 bases from J, the gap between germline ends came to 14 bases. The CDR3 DNA reads as TGTGCCAGCAGTTACTCGACAATGCCAGGGGCAGATACGCAGTATTTT. Translation: CASSYSTMPGADTQYF.

The genes are TRBV6-1 and TRBJ2-1; D unclear. Germline V gene data show CDR1 as MNHNS and CDR2 as SASEGT. V was trimmed by 7 bases and J by 3 bases, leaving 16 bases between them. The CDR3 is 15 amino acids. For the CDR3, the DNA is TGTGCCAGCACCTCGACTGCAGAGTTCTACAATGAGCAGTTCTTC. Translating it yields CASTSTAEFYNEQFF.

The genes are TRBV12-1 and TRBJ1-5; the table gives TRBD1 as D, unverified against the DNA. TRBV12-1 is annotated as a pseudogene. The CDR3 is 16 amino acids. CDR3 region: CASSCLQGASNQPQHF. The CDR3, as DNA: TGTGCCAGCAGCTGCCTACAGGGGGCGAGCAATCAGCCCCAGCATTTT.

The gene calls are TRBV6-5 and TRBJ2-1; TRBD1 aligns across 9 bases. V was clipped by 6 bases and J by 6 bases; unmatched bases: 6. Germline V CDR1 and CDR2: MNHEY, SVGAGI. The CDR3 sequence is 14 residues long. The CDR3, as DNA: TGTGCCAGCAGAAGGGACAGGGTAAGCAATGAGCAGTTCTTC. It translates to CASRRDRVSNEQFF.

The V and J genes are TRBV28 and TRBJ1-3, with TRBD1 as a possible D gene (6 bases). V lost 4 bases, J lost 4 bases, and 14 bases lay in between. Germline V gene lookup returns CDR1 MDHEN and CDR2 SYDVKM. The CDR3 is 15 residues long. CDR3 nucleotides: TGTGCCAGCAGTTCCACAGGGCCTTCGGGAAACACCATATATTTT. Translated: CASSSTGPSGNTIYF. Variable domain in full (rest from reference TRBV28 and TRBJ1-3): DVKVTQSSRYLVKRTGEKVFLECVQDMDHENMFWYRQDPGLGLRLIYFSYDVKMKEKGDIPEGYSVSREKKERFSLILESASTNQTSMYLCASSSTGPSGNTIYFGEGSWLTVV.

The chain carries TRBV5-4 and TRBJ2-1, with D perhaps matching TRBD1 (6 bases). With 6 bases removed from V and 2 bases from J, the gap between germline ends came to 15 bases. Per germline, CDR1 SGHNT and CDR2 YYREEE (reference sequence). The CDR3 sequence is 15 residues long. CDR3 protein: CASIRETGAYNEQFF. DNA for the CDR3: TGTGCCAGCATTAGGGAGACAGGTGCCTACAATGAGCAGTTCTTC. Full variable domain (remainder filled in from reference TRBV5-4 and TRBJ2-1): ETGVTQSPTHLIKTRGQQVTLRCSSQSGHNTVSWYQQALGQGPQFIFQYYREEENGRGNFPPRFSGLQFPNYSSELNVNALELDDSALYLCASIRETGAYNEQFFGPGTRLTVL.

The rearrangement uses TRBV2 and TRBJ2-2; TRBD2 matches at 7 bases. The J segment lost 2 bases and the V segment lost 5 bases, leaving 5 bases of the junction unmatched. Germline assignment: CDR1 SNHLY and CDR2 FYNNEI. This CDR3 has 15 residues. CDR3 sequence: CASSWGGVNTGELFF. The DNA for the CDR3 is TGTGCCAGCAGTTGGGGGGGAGTCAACACCGGGGAGCTGTTTTTT.

The J gene is TRBJ2-5, the V gene TRBV6-7; TRBD2 might be the D (6 bases). TRBV6-7 is designated an ORF whose function remains uncertain. V lost 2 bases and J 5 bases, leaving 24 bases between the germline ends. The CDR3 covers 18 residues. This CDR3 is CASSYGREEQGFVETQYF. CDR3 nucleotide sequence: TGTGCCAGCAGTTACGGGCGGGAAGAGCAGGGATTTGTGGAGACCCAGTACTTC.

This chain connects TRBV7-3 to TRBJ1-2; D is ambiguous. The CDR3 loop spans 14 amino acids. V lost 2 bases and J lost 8, with 15 bases in between. Germline values: CDR1 SGHTA, CDR2 FQGTGA. This CDR3 is CASSLEAASGGYTF. CDR3 nucleotide sequence: TGTGCCAGCAGCTTAGAGGCAGCATCTGGGGGCTACACCTTC.

As regards this clone: In the same sample, other DNA sequences code for this CDR3. V and J are TRBV5-1 and TRBJ2-6; 7 positions match TRBD2. The CDR3 is made up of 15 amino acids. Trimming removed 2 bases from V and 2 bases from J; junction bases left unmatched: 1. The germline gives CDR1 SGHRS, CDR2 YFSETQ. Here the CDR3 reads CASSFGGTGANVLTF. As DNA, the CDR3 is TGCGCCAGCAGCTTCGGGGGGACTGGGGCCAACGTCCTGACTTTC.

As to this clone: This sample also contains other DNA sequences that code for the same CDR3. The rearrangement links TRBV9 to TRBJ2-1; maybe TRBD2 (6 bases). With 2 bases removed from V and 7 bases from J, the gap between germline ends came to 10 bases. Germline V lookup: CDR1 SGDLS, CDR2 YYNGEE. This CDR3 contains 13 residues. The CDR3 DNA sequence: TGTGCCAGCAGCGTGGGGGGTGGGAATGAGCAGTTCTTC. Amino acids: CASSVGGGNEQFF.

The chain has TRBV6-4 and TRBJ2-1; perhaps TRBD1 as D (7 bases). The length of the CDR3 is 14 residues. V was pared by 4 bases and J by 9 bases, with 16 bases between. Per the germline V gene, CDR1 is MRHNA and CDR2 is SNTAGT. CDR3 bases: TGTGCCAGCAGTGCCGTGCAGGGGGGAGGTGAGCAGTTCTTC. Translating gives CASSAVQGGGEQFF.

The rearrangement links TRBV28 to TRBJ2-3; 9 positions match TRBD1. The ends lost 5 bases at V and 4 bases at J; junction bases unmatched: 25. This CDR3 contains 21 residues. Germline V gives CDR1 MDHEN, CDR2 SYDVKM. CDR3 amino acids: CASSPSPGQGILPHLSDTQYF. The CDR3 nucleotides are TGTGCCAGCAGTCCCTCACCCGGACAGGGGATTCTCCCTCATCTCTCAGATACGCAGTATTTT.

The rearrangement uses TRBV2 and TRBJ1-4; D remains unclear. Trimming shortened V by 6 bases and J by 8 bases, and 13 bases separated the two germline ends. Germline V gives CDR1 SNHLY, CDR2 FYNNEI. The CDR3 is 13 residues long. Written as DNA, the CDR3 is TGTGCCAGCAGGGCAGAGGCGTTGGAAAAACTGTTTTTT. Translated: CASRAEALEKLFF.

V is TRBV7-3 and J is TRBJ1-1; 10 nucleotides align to TRBD1. Germline loops: CDR1 SGHTA, CDR2 FQGTGA. The CDR3 sequence is 14 residues long. Germline trimming cut 5 bases from V and 8 bases from J; bases unmatched to any gene: 8. The CDR3, as DNA: TGTGCCAGCAGCCCCGTTGGGACAGGGGAAGAAGCTTTCTTT. It specifies CASSPVGTGEEAFF.

The V call is TRBV6-5, the J call TRBJ2-2; TRBD1 matches at 8 bases. The ends lost 2 bases at V and 8 bases at J; junction bases unmatched: 7. Germline CDR1 is MNHEY and CDR2 is SVGAGI. CDR3 size: 15 residues. CDR3 sequence reads: CASSYEAGGFGELFF. CDR3 bases: TGTGCCAGCAGTTACGAGGCAGGGGGCTTTGGGGAGCTGTTTTTT.

V gene TRBV4-3 combines with J gene TRBJ1-4, with a tentative D call TRBD1 (5 bases). Deletions cut 3 bases from V and 0 bases from J, with 11 bases between. Germline V lookup: CDR1 LGHNA, CDR2 YSLEER. The CDR3 contains 16 residues. The DNA for the CDR3 is TGCGCCAGCAGCCAGGGGGGGGGTGCAACTAATGAAAAACTGTTTTTT. It encodes CASSQGGGATNEKLFF.

A word on this clone: This same CDR3 is encoded by further DNA sequences in the sample. The chain carries TRBV28 and TRBJ2-7, with unresolved D. The CDR3 length is 13 residues. With 8 bases removed from V and 0 bases from J, the gap between germline ends came to 11 bases. Per the germline V gene, CDR1 is MDHEN and CDR2 is SYDVKM. The CDR3 loop reads CASGYADSYEQYF. Written as DNA, the CDR3 is TGTGCCAGCGGGTACGCGGACTCCTACGAGCAGTACTTC.

The rearrangement links TRBV2 to TRBJ2-2; TRBD2 is a possible D gene (5 bases). Trimming stripped 3 bases from V and 5 bases from J, with 7 bases between. Per the germline V gene, CDR1 is SNHLY and CDR2 is FYNNEI. The CDR3 is made up of 13 amino acids. This CDR3 reads CASSERRTGELFF. The CDR3 DNA sequence: TGTGCCAGCAGTGAGCGGAGGACCGGGGAGCTGTTTTTT.

This rearrangement joins TRBV2 to TRBJ2-3; 8 bases line up with TRBD2. V lost 6 bases and J lost 0; bases outside the gene matches: 8. Germline values: CDR1 SNHLY, CDR2 FYNNEI. CDR3 length: 16 residues. DNA of the CDR3: TGTGCCAGCAGGGACTTAACTAGCGGTAGCACAGATACGCAGTATTTT. Its protein is CASRDLTSGSTDTQYF.

The rearrangement joins TRBV25-1 to TRBJ1-2; D might be TRBD1 (5 bases). Deletions cut 6 bases from V and 6 bases from J, with 11 bases between. The CDR3 consists of 12 residues. Germline V CDR1 and CDR2: MGHDK, SYGVNS. The CDR3: CASRTKGDGYTF. CDR3 coding DNA: TGTGCCAGCAGAACCAAAGGGGATGGCTACACCTTC.